This T cell receptor (beta chain) was captured by sequencing in a study of cytomegalovirus exposure and HLA in healthy donors. Study results and limitations: There were some V segments, including TRBV6-2 and TRBV6-3, excluded as indistinguishable.

Trimming took off 2 bases at V and 10 bases at J, with 18 bases between the two ends. CDR1 is MNHEY and CDR2 is SMNVEV in the germline V gene (reference sequence). The CDR3 runs to 15 residues. About this clone itself: What it recognizes is unknown.

PCR was performed using 60 Vbeta and 13 Jbeta primers. The repertoire was sequenced with immunoSEQ multiplex PCR; TCRdb's copy has only in-frame clones and lacks some. The sample records under 200,000 clones, around 80% being singletons. The source is a human donor in good health. Sample: PBMCs. This chain connects TRBV27 to TRBJ2-1, with D perhaps matching TRBD1 (5 bases). The DNA of the CDR3 is TGTGCCAGCAGTTTACGCAGGGCCTCGGACCGGGAGCAGTTCTTC. Translation gives CASSLRRASDREQFF.